These 6 T cell receptor beta chains were all obtained from the same sample, sequenced in a study of T cell responses to AZD1222 COVID-19 vaccine (dated by TCRdb to the early 2020s). Interpreted using the paper, the time point label stands for: baseline before first vaccination. The treatment or condition label corresponds to: meningococcal conjugate vaccine given as trial control. The library was prepared using the immunoSEQ multiplex PCR assay. The table was pulled from immuneACCESS by TCRdb, which kept in-frame rearrangements only. Such tables lose some clones; where checked, under half of the loss comes from unresolved V genes, and the rest has no known cause. The sample table lists 120,000 to 150,000 clones, 85% to 95% of them with a count of one. Clones ranked in the top ten supply around 1% of the sample. The starting material was peripheral blood, obtained on day 0 of MenACWY control vaccination. These receptors all stem from an adult in good health.

The chain recombines TRBV28 with TRBJ1-3, with 8 bases fitting TRBD1. This CDR3 has 15 amino acids. Germline-derived CDR1 and CDR2 are MDHEN and SYDVKM. After removal of 3 bases from V and 0 bases from J, the junction contained 1 base not matched to a gene. The CDR3 DNA reads as TGTGCCAGCAGTTTTGGACAGGGCTCTGGAAACACCATATATTTT. Its protein is CASSFGQGSGNTIYF.

The chain recombines TRBV5-5 with TRBJ2-6, with 7 bases that match TRBD1. CDR1 and CDR2 from the germline V gene are SGHKS and YYEKEE (reference sequence). The trim removed 0 bases at V and 0 bases at J, leaving 6 bases unmatched. This CDR3 is 18 amino acids long. Here the CDR3 DNA reads TGTGCCAGCAGCTTGGCACAGGGGATTAGCTCTGGGGCCAACGTCCTGACTTTC. Its protein product is CASSLAQGISSGANVLTF.

The chain carries TRBV7-9 and TRBJ2-1; D unresolved. This CDR3 is built from 13 residues. V lost 5 bases to trimming and J lost 7 bases, with 12 bases between them. Germline lookup yields CDR1 SEHNR and CDR2 FQNEAQ (reference sequence). CDR3 DNA: TGTGCCAGCAGCCAAGGGCTCCTGAATGAGCAGTTCTTC. This encodes CASSQGLLNEQFF.

This clone has ten or more counts. The V call is TRBV19, the J call TRBJ1-3, with D possibly being TRBD1 (5 bases). Germline V gene data show CDR1 as LNHDA and CDR2 as SQIVND (reference sequence). This CDR3 spans 14 amino acids. Trimming took off 3 bases at V and 2 bases at J, with 8 bases between the two ends. The CDR3 spells CASSIQGTGNTIYF. The CDR3 DNA reads TGTGCCAGTAGTATCCAGGGAACTGGAAACACCATATATTTT. Full variable domain (remainder filled in from reference TRBV19 and TRBJ1-3): DGGITQSPKYLFRKEGQNVTLSCEQNLNHDAMYWYRQDPGQGLRLIYYSQIVNDFQKGDIAEGYSVSREKKESFPLTVTSAQKNPTAFYLCASSIQGTGNTIYFGEGSWLTVV.

The chain combines TRBV29-1 with TRBJ2-1, with D maybe TRBD2 (6 bases). The CDR3 covers 14 residues. From germline, CDR1 is SQVTM and CDR2 ANQGSEA. V gave up 4 bases and J gave up 0 bases, with 10 bases separating them. This CDR3 reads CSVVGGSSYNEQFF. The CDR3 DNA sequence: TGCAGCGTTGTCGGGGGAAGCTCCTACAATGAGCAGTTCTTC.

The chain uses TRBV6-5 and TRBJ1-1, with TRBD1 as a possible D gene (6 bases). Germline V lookup: CDR1 MNHEY, CDR2 SVGAGI. The CDR3 is 13 amino acids. V was clipped by 6 bases and J by 1 base, with 9 bases between them. The CDR3 loop reads CASRTGTNTEAFF. DNA for the CDR3: TGTGCCAGCAGGACAGGAACGAACACTGAAGCTTTCTTT.